Given below is one T cell receptor (beta chain) in context. Its antigen is currently unknown. This specimen belongs to a study of T cell responses to AZD1222 COVID-19 vaccine. The study, taken as a whole, reports: After the peak T cell response, and only then, were repertoires sampled. Vaccine-associated CD4 TCRs ranged over spike, dominating at 160-218 and 743-854.

V gave up 4 bases and J gave up 2 bases, with 12 bases separating them. Germline-derived CDR1 and CDR2 are SGHNT and YYREEE (reference sequence). This CDR3 is built from 14 residues. The assay was immunoSEQ multiplex PCR, and TCRdb's table has in-frame clones only and misses some. The repertoire table contains about 140,000 clones. The sample comprised peripheral blood. The V call is TRBV5-4, the J call TRBJ2-5, with D possibly matching TRBD1 (5 bases). The source is an adult in good health. The CDR3 DNA follows: TGTGCCAGCAGCCAGGGTTCCCTTCAAGAGACCCAGTACTTC. This sequence encodes CASSQGSLQETQYF.